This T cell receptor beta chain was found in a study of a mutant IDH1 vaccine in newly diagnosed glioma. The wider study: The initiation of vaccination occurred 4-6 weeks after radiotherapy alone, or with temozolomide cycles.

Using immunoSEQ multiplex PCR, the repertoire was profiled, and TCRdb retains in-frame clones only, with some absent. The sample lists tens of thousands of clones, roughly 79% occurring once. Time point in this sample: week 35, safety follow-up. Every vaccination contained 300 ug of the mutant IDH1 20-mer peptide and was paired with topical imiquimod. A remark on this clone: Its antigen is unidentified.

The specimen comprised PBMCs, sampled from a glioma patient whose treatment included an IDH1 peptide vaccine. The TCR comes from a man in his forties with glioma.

The CDR3 reads CASKRDRVNSNQPQHF. The CDR3 DNA reads TGTGCCAGCAAGAGGGACAGAGTTAATAGCAATCAGCCCCAGCATTTT. The chain employs TRBV2 and TRBJ1-5, with 7 bases identical to TRBD1. CDR3 length: 16 residues. Losses at the gene ends were 7 bases for V and 0 bases for J; bases not matched to a gene: 9. Germline CDR1 is SNHLY and CDR2 is FYNNEI.